The entry below describes one T cell receptor beta chain. Its antigen remains unidentified. The sample belongs to a study of cytomegalovirus exposure and HLA in healthy donors. Study-level findings and limits: Roughly 170 TCR beta chains were listed as cytomegalovirus-associated. Later findings reportedly placed an Asian-associated ancestry cluster below the approximately 700-donor mean for N-insertions.

The study ran its PCR with 60 Vbeta and 13 Jbeta primers. The assay was immunoSEQ multiplex PCR, and TCRdb's table has in-frame clones only and misses some. The sample records more than 150,000 clones, roughly 75% being singletons. V dropped 5 bases and J dropped 2; count of bases not matched to a gene: 4. Germline values: CDR1 MDHEN, CDR2 SYDVKM. The CDR3 sequence is 15 residues long. This receptor was taken from a woman aged 40 to 55 in good health and CMV-seropositive. Sequencing was carried out using PBMCs. The chain has TRBV28 and TRBJ2-2, with 8 nucleotides matching TRBD2. The CDR3 here is CASSRAGVNTGELFF. In DNA, the CDR3 is TGTGCCAGCAGTCGAGCGGGAGTAAACACCGGGGAGCTGTTTTTT.